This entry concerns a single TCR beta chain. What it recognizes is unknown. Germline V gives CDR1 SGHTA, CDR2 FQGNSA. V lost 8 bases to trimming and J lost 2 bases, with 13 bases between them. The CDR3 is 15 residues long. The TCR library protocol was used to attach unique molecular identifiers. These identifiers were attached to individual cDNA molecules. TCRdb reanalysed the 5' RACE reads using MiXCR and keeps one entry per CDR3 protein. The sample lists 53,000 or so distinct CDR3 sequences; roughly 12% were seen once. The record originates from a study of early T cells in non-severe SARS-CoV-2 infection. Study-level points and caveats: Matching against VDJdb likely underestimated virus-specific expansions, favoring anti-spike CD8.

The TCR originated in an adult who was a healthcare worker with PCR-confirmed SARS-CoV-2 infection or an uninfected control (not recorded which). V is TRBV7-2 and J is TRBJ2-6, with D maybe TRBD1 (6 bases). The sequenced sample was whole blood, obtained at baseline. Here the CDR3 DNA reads TGTGCCAGCGGAACAGGGTTAGCTGGGGCCAACGTCCTGACTTTC. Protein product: CASGTGLAGANVLTF.